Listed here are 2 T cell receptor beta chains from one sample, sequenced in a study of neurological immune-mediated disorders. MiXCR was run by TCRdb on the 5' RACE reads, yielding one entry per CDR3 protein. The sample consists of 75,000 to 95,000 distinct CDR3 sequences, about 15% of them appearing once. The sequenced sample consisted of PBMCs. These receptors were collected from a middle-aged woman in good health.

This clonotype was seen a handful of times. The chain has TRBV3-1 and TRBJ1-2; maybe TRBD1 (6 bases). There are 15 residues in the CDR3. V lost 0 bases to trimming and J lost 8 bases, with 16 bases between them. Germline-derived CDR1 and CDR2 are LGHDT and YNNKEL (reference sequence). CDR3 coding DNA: TGTGCCAGCAGCCAAGATGGGCAGGGGAGGAGCGGCTACACCTTC. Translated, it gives CASSQDGQGRSGYTF.

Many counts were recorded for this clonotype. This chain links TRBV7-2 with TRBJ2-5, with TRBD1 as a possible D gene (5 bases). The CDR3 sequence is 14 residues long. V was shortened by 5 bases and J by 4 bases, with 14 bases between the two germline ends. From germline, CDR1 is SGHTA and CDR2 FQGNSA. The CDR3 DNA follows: TGTGCCAGCAGCCCATTCACAGGTGCAGAGACCCAGTACTTC. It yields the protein CASSPFTGAETQYF. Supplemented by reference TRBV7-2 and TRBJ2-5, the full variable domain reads GAGVSQSPSNKVTEKGKDVELRCDPISGHTALYWYRQSLGQGLEFLIYFQGNSAPDKSGLPSDRFSAERTGGSVSTLTIQRTQQEDSAVYLCASSPFTGAETQYFGPGTRLLVL.